The 20 T cell receptor beta chains presented below share a single source sample, sequenced in a study of control samples from healthy donors and cancer patients. Method: immunoSEQ multiplex PCR; TCRdb's copy keeps in-frame clones and lacks some. The sample carries over 100,000 clones, approximately 88% recorded once. The material sequenced was blood. The source of these receptors is a man aged 40-55 years in good health.

The rearrangement uses TRBV3-1 (or the pseudogene TRBV3-2) and TRBJ1-2; 10 bases agree with TRBD1. Germline CDR1 is LGHDT and CDR2 is YNNKEL (reference sequence). This CDR3 is built from 15 residues. Trimming at V came to 1 base and at J to 8 bases, leaving 7 bases not matched to a gene. In DNA, the CDR3 is TGTGCCAGCAGCCAAGTGGGGACAGGGGCCGGGGGCTACACCTTC. Its protein is CASSQVGTGAGGYTF.

This chain uses TRBV11-3 with TRBJ2-2; D ambiguous. V shed 3 bases and J shed 6 bases, with 11 bases lying between them. The germline V gene encodes CDR1 SGHNT and CDR2 YENEEA. This CDR3 spans 14 amino acids. CDR3 amino acids: CASSFQSVSGELFF. The DNA of the CDR3 is TGTGCCAGCAGCTTTCAAAGCGTTTCCGGGGAGCTGTTTTTT.

This clone was seen once. J is TRBJ2-4 and V is TRBV7-8, with 9 bases aligning to TRBD2. The CDR3 is made up of 17 amino acids. The ends lost 0 bases at V and 0 bases at J; junction bases unmatched: 3. Germline CDR1 is SGHVS and CDR2 is FQNEAQ. The CDR3 nucleotides read TGTGCCAGCAGCTTAGCAGAGCGGGGGGCAGCCAAAAACATTCAGTACTTC. It translates to CASSLAERGAAKNIQYF.

The rearrangement links TRBV5-1 to TRBJ2-2, with D perhaps TRBD1 or TRBD2 (5 bases each). The CDR3 spans 15 residues. Germline V gene data show CDR1 as SGHRS and CDR2 as YFSETQ. Trimming removed 5 bases from V and 7 bases from J, with 18 bases in between. This chain's CDR3 is CASSLSGTLGGELFF. The CDR3 DNA reads as TGCGCCAGCAGTTTATCCGGGACCCTGGGCGGGGAGCTGTTTTTT.

V is TRBV6-1 and J is TRBJ1-2, with a tentative D call TRBD1 (6 bases). CDR1 and CDR2 from the germline V gene are MNHNS and SASEGT. This CDR3 has 15 amino acids. Trimming left V 0 bases short and J 2 bases short, with 10 bases between. As DNA, the CDR3 is TGTGCCAGCAGTGAAGCTTCGACAGGAAACTATGGCTACACCTTC. This encodes CASSEASTGNYGYTF.

The J gene is TRBJ1-1, the V gene TRBV5-1; D perhaps matches TRBD1 (6 bases). Germline loops: CDR1 SGHRS, CDR2 YFSETQ. The V and J ends lost 4 bases and 1 base respectively, with 17 bases between them. CDR3 length equals 16 residues. The CDR3 loop reads CASSRETGLRNTEAFF. CDR3 DNA: TGCGCCAGCAGCAGGGAAACAGGGTTGAGGAACACTGAAGCTTTCTTT. Full variable domain (outside the CDR3, taken from reference TRBV5-1 and TRBJ1-1): KAGVTQTPRYLIKTRGQQVTLSCSPISGHRSVSWYQQTPGQGLQFLFEYFSETQRNKGNFPGRFSGRQFSNSRSEMNVSTLELGDSALYLCASSRETGLRNTEAFFGQGTRLTVV.

Here the CDR3 reads CASSLDRAREQFF. The CDR3 DNA reads TGTGCCAGCAGCTTAGATCGGGCGAGGGAGCAGTTCTTC. The V and J genes are TRBV11-2 and TRBJ2-1; D gene unclear. The CDR3 totals 13 residues. Trimming removed 0 bases from V and 10 bases from J, with 10 bases in between. Germline V gene sequence: CDR1 SGHAT, CDR2 FQNNGV.

The J gene is TRBJ2-1, the V gene TRBV30; D uncertain. The V end was cut by 3 bases, the J end by 8 bases, with 11 bases between. The CDR3 runs to 12 residues. Germline CDR1 GTSNPN, CDR2 SVGIG (reference sequence). CDR3 sequence: CAWSYKGDEQFF. The CDR3 coding sequence is TGTGCCTGGAGCTACAAGGGCGATGAGCAGTTCTTC.

V is TRBV15 and J is TRBJ1-6; 8 bases line up with TRBD1. The CDR3 has 14 amino acids. J gave up 11 bases and V 5 bases, and 8 bases lay outside the gene matches. Per the germline V gene, CDR1 is LNHNV and CDR2 is YYDKDF (reference sequence). The CDR3 DNA sequence: TGTGCCACCAGCGGACAGGGAAAAGGTGCACCCCTCCACTTT. Amino acid sequence: CATSGQGKGAPLHF.

V and J are TRBV18 and TRBJ1-6, with 7 bases fitting TRBD1. Germline V gene data show CDR1 as KGHSH and CDR2 as LQKENI. The CDR3 runs 14 residues. V gave up 5 bases and J gave up 9 bases; unmatched junction bases: 7. The CDR3 bases are TGTGCCAGCTCATCAACAGGGGAAAGTTCACCCCTCCACTTT. As protein: CASSSTGESSPLHF.

The chain joins TRBV10-3 to TRBJ1-5; 9 bases are a match to TRBD1. The CDR3 is 15 residues long. Germline-derived CDR1 and CDR2 are ENHRY and SYGVKD. V lost 5 bases and J lost 6; bases outside the gene matches: 8. The CDR3 spells CAISQTGTGFQPQHF. The DNA of the CDR3 is TGTGCCATCAGTCAAACCGGGACAGGGTTTCAGCCCCAGCATTTT.

The gene calls are TRBV29-1 and TRBJ1-3; D is unresolved. CDR3 length equals 12 residues. Trimming took off 7 bases at V and 4 bases at J, with 11 bases between the two ends. CDR1 and CDR2 from the germline V gene are SQVTM and ANQGSEA. The CDR3 nucleotides read TGCAGCGGGCTCCTGGGGGGAAACACCATATATTTT. It specifies CSGLLGGNTIYF.

This chain connects TRBV19 to TRBJ1-2; no definite D call. This CDR3 spans 12 amino acids. Per germline, CDR1 LNHDA and CDR2 SQIVND (reference sequence). CDR3 in amino acids: CASSGAINGYTF. CDR3 bases: TGTGCAAGCAGTGGAGCAATTAATGGCTACACCTTC.

This clone was picked up a small number of times. The gene calls are TRBV18 and TRBJ1-1, with D perhaps matching TRBD1 (6 bases). Per germline, CDR1 KGHSH and CDR2 LQKENI. Trimming stripped 1 base from V and 0 bases from J, with 6 bases between. There are 14 residues in the CDR3. CDR3 coding DNA: TGTGCCAGCTCACCACAGGGGGTGAACACTGAAGCTTTCTTT. Encoded protein: CASSPQGVNTEAFF.

This clone was seen once. The chain is built from TRBV9 and TRBJ1-2, with a tentative D call TRBD1 (5 bases). Trimming stripped 5 bases from V and 7 bases from J, with 15 bases between. The germline CDR1 and CDR2 sequences are SGDLS and YYNGEE. The CDR3 has 13 residues. CDR3 nucleotides: TGTGCCAGCAGTCCCCAGGGACTACGTGGCTACACCTTC. Protein product: CASSPQGLRGYTF.

CDR3 amino acids: CAWGGTGGENIQYF. Here the CDR3 DNA reads TGTGCCTGGGGGGGGACAGGGGGCGAAAACATTCAGTACTTC. The rearrangement uses TRBV30 and TRBJ2-4, with 12 nucleotides matching TRBD1. The CDR3 runs to 14 residues. V lost 5 bases and J lost 5; bases outside the gene matches: 4. The germline CDR1 and CDR2 sequences are GTSNPN and SVGIG (reference sequence). The complete variable domain, with remaining parts taken from reference TRBV30 and TRBJ2-4, reads SQTIHQWPATLVQPVGSPLSLECTVEGTSNPNLYWYRQAAGRGLQLLFYSVGIGQISSEVPQNLSASRPQDRQFILSSKKLLLSDSGFYLCAWGGTGGENIQYFGAGTRLSVL.

This chain uses TRBV11-3 with TRBJ2-5, with D tentatively TRBD1 or TRBD2 (5 bases each). The V gene lost 5 bases and the J gene lost 7 bases, with 17 bases spanning the gap. The V gene's germline CDR1 is SGHNT and CDR2 YENEEA. This CDR3 spans 14 amino acids. CDR3: CASSPRQAGGTQYF. The CDR3 DNA sequence: TGTGCCAGCAGCCCGCGGCAAGCTGGGGGGACCCAGTACTTC.

This chain joins TRBV11-2 and TRBJ1-6, with D hard to call. Between the trimmed V and J ends, which lost 8 bases and 0 bases, there was a span of 8 bases. The CDR3 is 14 residues long. Germline CDR1 SGHAT, CDR2 FQNNGV. The CDR3 spells CASSEYSYNSPLHF. CDR3 bases: TGTGCCAGCTCGGAGTACTCCTATAATTCACCCCTCCACTTT.

The chain is built from TRBV2 and TRBJ2-5; D is uncertain. Germline V gene lookup returns CDR1 SNHLY and CDR2 FYNNEI. The ends were cut back, 7 bases at V and 7 bases at J, with 10 bases in the middle. The CDR3 consists of 11 residues. DNA for the CDR3: TGTGCCAGCAACAACGAGAGGACCCAGTACTTC. Translation: CASNNERTQYF.

This rearrangement joins TRBV5-1 to TRBJ1-4, with D unresolved. Germline V gene lookup returns CDR1 SGHRS and CDR2 YFSETQ. The V gene lost 0 bases and the J gene lost 2 bases, with 5 bases spanning the gap. CDR3 size: 14 residues. The CDR3 sequence is CASSLEGTNEKLFF. CDR3 coding DNA: TGCGCCAGCAGCTTGGAAGGTACTAATGAAAAACTGTTTTTT.